The 3 T cell receptor beta chains in this list originate from one sample, sequenced in a study of T-cell reconstitution after alpha-beta-depleted transplantation in children. As it was prepared, the TCRbeta library received unique molecular identifiers. Each CDR3 protein gets one entry after TCRdb re-called the PCR reads with MiXCR. The sample holds 65,000 to 70,000 distinct CDR3 sequences; just under 5% are singletons and the top ten take around 18%. The specimen was PBMCs, mostly from graft donor cells, collected 180 days after TCRalphabeta/CD19-depleted stem cell transplant. These TCRs come from a boy younger than two who had a stem cell transplant for acute myeloid leukemia, so the T cells may come from the graft donor.

In this sample, this clonotype turned up many times. This chain links TRBV6-5 with TRBJ1-5; 8 nucleotides line up with TRBD1. Germline-derived CDR1 and CDR2 are MNHEY and SVGAGI. The CDR3 has 16 residues. V lost 5 bases to trimming and J lost 1 base; unmatched junction nucleotides: 7. CDR3 residues: CASSRQGPGSNQPQHF. The CDR3 nucleotides read TGTGCCAGCAGTCGACAGGGGCCCGGGAGCAATCAGCCCCAGCATTTT.

In its sample, this clonotype was seen a few times. The gene calls are TRBV19 and TRBJ1-2; 9 bases match TRBD1. CDR1 and CDR2 from the germline V gene are LNHDA and SQIVND (reference sequence). With 6 bases clipped from V and 5 bases from J, the junction kept 4 bases outside the gene matches. This CDR3 is built from 13 residues. Written as DNA, the CDR3 is TGTGCCAGTAGGGACAGGGGATCTTATGGCTACACCTTC. Amino acids: CASRDRGSYGYTF.

This clonotype was picked up many times. This chain links TRBV15 with TRBJ2-3; D remains unclear. V was shortened by 1 base and J by 5 bases, with 4 bases between the two germline ends. The CDR3 is 12 amino acids. Germline V gives CDR1 LNHNV, CDR2 YYDKDF (reference sequence). In DNA, the CDR3 is TGTGCCACCAGCAGAGGGGGAGATACGCAGTATTTT. Its protein is CATSRGGDTQYF. The full variable domain, its missing parts supplied by reference TRBV15 and TRBJ2-3, is DAMVIQNPRYQVTQFGKPVTLSCSQTLNHNVMYWYQQKSSQAPKLLFHYYDKDFNNEADTPDNFQSRRPNTSFCFLDIRSPGLGDTAMYLCATSRGGDTQYFGPGTRLTVL.